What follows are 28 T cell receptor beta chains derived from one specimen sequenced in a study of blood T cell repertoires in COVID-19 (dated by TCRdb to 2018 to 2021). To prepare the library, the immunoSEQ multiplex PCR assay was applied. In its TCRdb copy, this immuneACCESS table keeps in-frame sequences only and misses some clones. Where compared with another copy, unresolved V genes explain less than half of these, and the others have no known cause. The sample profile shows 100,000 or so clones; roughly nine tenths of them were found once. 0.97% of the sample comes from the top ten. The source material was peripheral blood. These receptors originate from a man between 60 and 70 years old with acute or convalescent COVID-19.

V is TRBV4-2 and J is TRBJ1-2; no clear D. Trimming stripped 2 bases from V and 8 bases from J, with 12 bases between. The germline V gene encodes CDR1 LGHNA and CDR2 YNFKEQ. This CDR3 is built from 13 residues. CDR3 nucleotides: TGTGCCAGCAGCCAACTCGATGGGCGCGGCTACACCTTC. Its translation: CASSQLDGRGYTF.

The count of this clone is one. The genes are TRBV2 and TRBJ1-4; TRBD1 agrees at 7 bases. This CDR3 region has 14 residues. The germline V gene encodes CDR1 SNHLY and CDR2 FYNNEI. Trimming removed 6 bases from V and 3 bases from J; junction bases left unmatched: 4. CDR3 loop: CASSEGQPNEKLFF. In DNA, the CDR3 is TGTGCCAGCAGCGAGGGACAGCCTAATGAAAAACTGTTTTTT.

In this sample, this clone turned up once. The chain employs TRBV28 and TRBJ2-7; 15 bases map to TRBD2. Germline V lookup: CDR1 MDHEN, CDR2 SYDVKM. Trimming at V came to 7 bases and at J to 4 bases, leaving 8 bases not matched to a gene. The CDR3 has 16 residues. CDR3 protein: CASTGTSGRMSYEQYF. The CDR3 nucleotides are TGTGCCAGCACCGGGACTAGCGGGAGGATGAGTTACGAGCAGTACTTC.

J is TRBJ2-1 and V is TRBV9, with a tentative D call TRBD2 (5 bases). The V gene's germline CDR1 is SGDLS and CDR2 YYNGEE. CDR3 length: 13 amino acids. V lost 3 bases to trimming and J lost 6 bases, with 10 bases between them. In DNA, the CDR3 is TGTGCCAGCAGCGGAGGGCCCTTCAATGAGCAGTTCTTC. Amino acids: CASSGGPFNEQFF.

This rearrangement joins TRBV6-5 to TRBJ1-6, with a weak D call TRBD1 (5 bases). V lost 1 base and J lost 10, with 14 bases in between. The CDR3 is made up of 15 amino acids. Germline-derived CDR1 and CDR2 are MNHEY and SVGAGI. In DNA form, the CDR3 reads TGTGCCAGCAGTTACTATAAGGGGATTGGGTCACCCCTCCACTTT. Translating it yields CASSYYKGIGSPLHF.

CDR3 residues: CASSVGGQGLSGNTIYF. CDR3 in DNA: TGTGCCAGCAGCGTAGGGGGACAGGGCCTATCTGGAAACACCATATATTTT. The chain joins TRBV9 to TRBJ1-3; the match to TRBD1 covers 9 bases. CDR1 and CDR2 (germline): SGDLS, YYNGEE. V was clipped by 0 bases and J by 1 base; unmatched bases: 5. CDR3 length: 17 residues.

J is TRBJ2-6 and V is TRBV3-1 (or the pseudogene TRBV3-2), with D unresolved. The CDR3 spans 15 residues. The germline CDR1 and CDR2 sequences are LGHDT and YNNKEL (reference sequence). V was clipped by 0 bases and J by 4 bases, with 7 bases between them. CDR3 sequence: CASSQDFSGANVLTF. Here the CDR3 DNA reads TGTGCCAGCAGCCAAGACTTCTCGGGGGCCAACGTCCTGACTTTC.

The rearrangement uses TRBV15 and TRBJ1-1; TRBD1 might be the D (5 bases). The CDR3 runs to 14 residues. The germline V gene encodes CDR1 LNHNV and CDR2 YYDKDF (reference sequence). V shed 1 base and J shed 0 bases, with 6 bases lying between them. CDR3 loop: CATSRARVNTEAFF. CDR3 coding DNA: TGTGCCACCAGCAGAGCCAGGGTGAACACTGAAGCTTTCTTT.

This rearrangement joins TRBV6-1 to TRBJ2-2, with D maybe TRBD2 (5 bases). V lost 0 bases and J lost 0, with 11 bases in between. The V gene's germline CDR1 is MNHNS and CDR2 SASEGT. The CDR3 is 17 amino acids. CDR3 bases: TGTGCCAGCAGTGAAGCTTCGGGAAGTTCGAACACCGGGGAGCTGTTTTTT. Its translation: CASSEASGSSNTGELFF.

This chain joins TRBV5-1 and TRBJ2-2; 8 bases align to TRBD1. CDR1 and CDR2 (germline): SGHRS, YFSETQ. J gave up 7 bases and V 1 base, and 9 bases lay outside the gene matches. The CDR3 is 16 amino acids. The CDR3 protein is CASSLLPGQGIGELFF. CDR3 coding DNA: TGCGCCAGCAGCTTGCTCCCCGGACAGGGAATCGGGGAGCTGTTTTTT.

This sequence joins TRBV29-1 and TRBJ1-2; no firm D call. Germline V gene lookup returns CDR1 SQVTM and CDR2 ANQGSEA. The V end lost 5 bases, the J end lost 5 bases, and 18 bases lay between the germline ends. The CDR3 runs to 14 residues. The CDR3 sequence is CSVPSDGSGYGYTF. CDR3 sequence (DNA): TGCAGCGTTCCCTCAGACGGCTCCGGGTATGGCTACACCTTC.

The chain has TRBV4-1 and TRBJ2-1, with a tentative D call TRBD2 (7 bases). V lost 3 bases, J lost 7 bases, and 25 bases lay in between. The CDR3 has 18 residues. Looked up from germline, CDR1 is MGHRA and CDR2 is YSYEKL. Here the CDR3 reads CASSQDYAGAGVGNEQFF. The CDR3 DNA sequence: TGCGCCAGCAGCCAGGACTATGCGGGGGCGGGAGTTGGGAATGAGCAGTTCTTC.

In DNA, the CDR3 is TGTGCCAGCAGTTTATCGCCTTACGGGGCCCAGTACTTC. Amino acid sequence: CASSLSPYGAQYF. V gene TRBV27 combines with J gene TRBJ2-5; TRBD2 is a possible D gene (5 bases). CDR1 and CDR2 (germline): MNHEY, SMNVEV (reference sequence). The ends were cut back, 0 bases at V and 9 bases at J, with 11 bases in the middle. The length of the CDR3 is 13 residues.

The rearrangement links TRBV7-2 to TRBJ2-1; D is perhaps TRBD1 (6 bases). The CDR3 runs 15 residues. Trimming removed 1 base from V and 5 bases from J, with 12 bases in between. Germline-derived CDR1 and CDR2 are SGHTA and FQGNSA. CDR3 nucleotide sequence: TGTGCCAGCAGCTTAGATGGGGGCCGCCACAATGAGCAGTTCTTC. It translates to CASSLDGGRHNEQFF.

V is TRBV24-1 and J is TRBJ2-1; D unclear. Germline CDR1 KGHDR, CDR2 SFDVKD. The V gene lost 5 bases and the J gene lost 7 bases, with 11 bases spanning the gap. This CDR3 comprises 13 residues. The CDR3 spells CATSAPVLNEQFF. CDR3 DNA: TGTGCCACCAGTGCCCCGGTTCTGAATGAGCAGTTCTTC.

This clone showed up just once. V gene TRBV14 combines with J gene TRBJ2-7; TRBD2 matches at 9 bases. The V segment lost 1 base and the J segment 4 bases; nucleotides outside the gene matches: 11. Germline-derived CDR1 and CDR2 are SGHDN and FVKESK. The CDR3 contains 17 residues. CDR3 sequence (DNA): TGTGCCAGCAGCCAAGTCGTTTGCGGACTAGCGACATACGAGCAGTACGTC. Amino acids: CASSQVVCGLATYEQYV.

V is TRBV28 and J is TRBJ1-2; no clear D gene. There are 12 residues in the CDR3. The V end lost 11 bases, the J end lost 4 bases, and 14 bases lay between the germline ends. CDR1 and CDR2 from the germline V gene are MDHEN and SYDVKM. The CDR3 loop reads CASYPSGYGYTF. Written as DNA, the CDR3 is TGTGCCTCTTATCCCTCGGGCTATGGCTACACCTTC.

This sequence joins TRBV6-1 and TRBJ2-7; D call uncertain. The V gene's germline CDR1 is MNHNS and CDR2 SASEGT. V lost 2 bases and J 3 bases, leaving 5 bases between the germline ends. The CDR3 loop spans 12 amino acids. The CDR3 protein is CASSESGYEQYF. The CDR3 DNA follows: TGTGCCAGCAGTGAATCAGGCTACGAGCAGTACTTC.

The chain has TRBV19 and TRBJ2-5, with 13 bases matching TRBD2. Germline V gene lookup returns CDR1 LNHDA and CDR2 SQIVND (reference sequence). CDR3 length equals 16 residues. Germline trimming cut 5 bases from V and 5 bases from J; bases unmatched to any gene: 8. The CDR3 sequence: CASSDRTSGGRETQYF. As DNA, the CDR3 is TGTGCCAGTAGTGATAGGACTAGCGGGGGACGGGAGACCCAGTACTTC. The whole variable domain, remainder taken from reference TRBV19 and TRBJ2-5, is DGGITQSPKYLFRKEGQNVTLSCEQNLNHDAMYWYRQDPGQGLRLIYYSQIVNDFQKGDIAEGYSVSREKKESFPLTVTSAQKNPTAFYLCASSDRTSGGRETQYFGPGTRLLVL.

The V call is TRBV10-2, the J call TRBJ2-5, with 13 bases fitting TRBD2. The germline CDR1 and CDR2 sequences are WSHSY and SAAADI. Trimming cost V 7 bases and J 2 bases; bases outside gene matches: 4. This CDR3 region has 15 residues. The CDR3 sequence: CASNTLAGGQETQYF. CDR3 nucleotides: TGCGCCAGCAATACACTAGCGGGAGGGCAAGAGACCCAGTACTTC.

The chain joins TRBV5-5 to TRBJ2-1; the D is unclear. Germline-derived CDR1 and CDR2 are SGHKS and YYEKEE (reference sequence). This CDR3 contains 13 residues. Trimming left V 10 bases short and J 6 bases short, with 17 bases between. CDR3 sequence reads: CAAVSEIGNEQFF. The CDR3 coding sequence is TGTGCCGCCGTGAGTGAAATTGGCAATGAGCAGTTCTTC.

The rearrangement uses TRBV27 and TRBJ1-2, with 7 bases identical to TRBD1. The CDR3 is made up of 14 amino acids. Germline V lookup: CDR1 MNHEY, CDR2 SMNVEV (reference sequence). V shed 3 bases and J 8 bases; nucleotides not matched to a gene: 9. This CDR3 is CASSFRDRAGGYTF. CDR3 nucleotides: TGTGCCAGCAGTTTCCGCGACAGGGCCGGAGGCTACACCTTC.

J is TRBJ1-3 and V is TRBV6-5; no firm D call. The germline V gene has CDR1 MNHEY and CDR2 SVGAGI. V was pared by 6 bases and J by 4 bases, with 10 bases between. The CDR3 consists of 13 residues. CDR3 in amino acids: CASSPRSGNTIYF. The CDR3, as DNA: TGTGCCAGCAGCCCGAGGTCCGGAAACACCATATATTTT.

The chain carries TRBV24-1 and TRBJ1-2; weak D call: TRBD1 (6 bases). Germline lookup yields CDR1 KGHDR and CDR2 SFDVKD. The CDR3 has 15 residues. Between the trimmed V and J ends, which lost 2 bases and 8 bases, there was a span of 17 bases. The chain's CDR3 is CATSDSDGTLRGYTF. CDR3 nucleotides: TGTGCCACCAGTGATTCTGACGGGACATTGAGGGGCTACACCTTC.

CDR3 DNA: TGTGCCAGTAGTAGGGGGCTACAGGGGACCCCACGGGATCAGCCCCAGCATTTT. This sequence encodes CASSRGLQGTPRDQPQHF. This chain links TRBV19 with TRBJ1-5; TRBD1 aligns across 7 bases. Germline loops: CDR1 LNHDA, CDR2 SQIVND (reference sequence). The junction had 17 bases not matched to a gene; V was cut back by 4 bases and J by 5 bases. There are 18 residues in the CDR3.

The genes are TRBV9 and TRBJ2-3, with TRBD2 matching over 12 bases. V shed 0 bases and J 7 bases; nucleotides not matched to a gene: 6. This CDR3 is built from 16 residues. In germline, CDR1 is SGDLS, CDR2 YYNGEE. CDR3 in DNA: TGTGCCAGCAGCGTAGGACTAGCGGGAGTAGAAAATACGCAGTATTTT. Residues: CASSVGLAGVENTQYF. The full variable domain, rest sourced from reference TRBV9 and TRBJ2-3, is DSGVTQTPKHLITATGQRVTLRCSPRSGDLSVYWYQQSLDQGLQFLIQYYNGEERAKGNILERFSAQQFPDLHSELNLSSLELGDSALYFCASSVGLAGVENTQYFGPGTRLTVL.

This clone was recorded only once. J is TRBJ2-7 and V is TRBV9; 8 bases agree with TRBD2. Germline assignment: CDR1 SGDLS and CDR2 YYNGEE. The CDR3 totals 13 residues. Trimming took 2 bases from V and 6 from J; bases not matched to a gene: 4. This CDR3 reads CASSVAGGPEQYV. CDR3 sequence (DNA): TGTGCCAGCAGCGTCGCGGGGGGTCCCGAGCAGTACGTC.

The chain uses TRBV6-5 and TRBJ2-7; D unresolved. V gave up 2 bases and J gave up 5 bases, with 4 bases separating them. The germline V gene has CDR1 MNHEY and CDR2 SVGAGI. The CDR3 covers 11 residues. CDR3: CASSYHNEQYF. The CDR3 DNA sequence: TGTGCCAGCAGTTACCACAACGAGCAGTACTTC.